This T cell receptor (beta chain) appears in the sequencing data of a study of blood T cell repertoires in COVID-19. Across the study: Spain, Italy and the United States supplied samples that represented acute and convalescent COVID-19.

This CDR3 spans 15 amino acids. CDR1 is SGHTA, CDR2 FQGNSA, per germline. Trimming stripped 2 bases from V and 4 bases from J, with 12 bases between. In the authors' methods: Reference gene primer amplification gave nucleated cell count estimates. Clones were sequenced by immunoSEQ multiplex PCR, and TCRdb holds only the in-frame ones, with some missing. V and J calls and clone size come straight from that table; D and trimming were deduced from the DNA. The sample holds approximately 140,000 clones, about 80% seen once. Specimen: peripheral blood. The receptor was isolated from a man aged 50 to 59 with acute or convalescent COVID-19. V is TRBV7-2 and J is TRBJ2-1, with D perhaps matching TRBD1 (5 bases). CDR3: CASSLRGQRYNEQFF. As DNA, the CDR3 is TGTGCCAGCAGCTTAAGGGGTCAGAGATACAATGAGCAGTTCTTC.